Below are 18 T cell receptor beta chains sequenced from a single sample in a study of T cell repertoires in cytomegalovirus infection. TCRdb ran MiXCR on the reads and lists one entry per CDR3 protein. The sample lists fewer than 650,000 distinct CDR3 sequences, around two fifths occurring once. Their antigen targets remain unknown. Sequencing was performed on cultured PBMCs, taken from culture after CMV antigen stimulation. Receptor source: a human donor in good health (CMV status not recorded). Some clones in this sample may be carry-over from other donors' samples.

The V gene is TRBV11-2, the J gene TRBJ1-2; D call uncertain. Germline V gene sequence: CDR1 SGHAT, CDR2 FQNNGV. V shed 5 bases and J shed 4 bases, with 14 bases lying between them. CDR3 length: 14 amino acids. In DNA form, the CDR3 reads TGTGCCAGCAGCCTAGGGCAGAGTGCCTATGGCTACACCTTC. This sequence encodes CASSLGQSAYGYTF.

The chain combines TRBV11-2 with TRBJ2-3; D is unresolved. The CDR3 consists of 12 residues. Germline V gene sequence: CDR1 SGHAT, CDR2 FQNNGV. Trimming stripped 6 bases from V and 4 bases from J, with 8 bases between. CDR3 protein: CASRNIADTQYF. The CDR3 DNA is TGTGCCAGCAGGAACATTGCAGATACGCAGTATTTT.

This chain joins TRBV20-1 and TRBJ2-4; 8 nucleotides line up with TRBD2. Germline lookup yields CDR1 DFQATT and CDR2 SNEGSKA (reference sequence). Germline trimming cut 3 bases from V and 3 bases from J; bases unmatched to any gene: 1. The CDR3 extends over 13 amino acids. The CDR3 coding sequence is TGCAGTGCTAGCGGGAGGGTCAAAAACATTCAGTACTTC. Translated, it gives CSASGRVKNIQYF.

This clonotype was detected once. One base away lies a much larger clone, so this may be a sequencing read error. The V call is TRBV7-8, the J call TRBJ2-2, with no clear D. The CDR3 spans 13 residues. V was pared by 3 bases and J by 4 bases, with 6 bases between. Per germline, CDR1 SGHVS and CDR2 FQNEAQ. CDR3 in amino acids: CASSFRSTGELFF. In DNA form, the CDR3 reads TGTGCCAGCAGCTTTCGGAGCACCGGGGAGCTGTTTTTT.

V usage is TRBV6-1 and J usage is TRBJ2-7; 8 bases are a match to TRBD1. This CDR3 region has 14 residues. The germline gives CDR1 MNHNS, CDR2 SASEGT. V dropped 3 bases and J dropped 5; count of bases not matched to a gene: 6. This CDR3 is CASSEGQVQNEQYF. The CDR3 DNA follows: TGTGCCAGCAGTGAGGGACAGGTGCAGAACGAGCAGTACTTC.

This clonotype was counted between two and nine times. The gene calls are TRBV12-3 or TRBV12-4 and TRBJ2-5, with D possibly matching TRBD2 (5 bases). V gave up 8 bases and J gave up 5 bases, with 12 bases separating them. CDR3 size: 12 residues. CDR3 sequence (DNA): TGTGCCAGCGGTGTTCCGGGGGAGACCCAGTACTTC. Protein product: CASGVPGETQYF.

This sequence joins TRBV4-2 and TRBJ1-5; D unresolved. The CDR3 runs to 16 residues. The germline V gene encodes CDR1 LGHNA and CDR2 YNFKEQ. V was trimmed by 0 bases and J by 4 bases, leaving 13 bases between them. The CDR3 sequence: CASSQEVRGANQPQHF. The CDR3, as DNA: TGTGCCAGCAGCCAAGAGGTGCGAGGAGCTAATCAGCCCCAGCATTTT.

The chain carries TRBV27 and TRBJ1-4, with 10 bases fitting TRBD1. Germline V CDR1 and CDR2: MNHEY, SMNVEV (reference sequence). The CDR3 loop spans 15 amino acids. Losses at the gene ends were 6 bases for V and 8 bases for J; bases not matched to a gene: 9. The CDR3 sequence: CASRGLGTGAEKLFF. The CDR3 DNA reads as TGTGCCAGCAGAGGATTGGGGACAGGGGCCGAAAAACTGTTTTTT.

This clonotype has only a few counts. CDR3 sequence: CASSLVGHLSYEQYF. Here the CDR3 DNA reads TGTGCCAGCAGCTTAGTCGGCCACCTCTCCTACGAGCAGTACTTC. The chain combines TRBV7-2 with TRBJ2-7; D gene unclear. This CDR3 region has 15 residues. V lost 1 base to trimming and J lost 0 bases, with 10 bases between them. Germline values: CDR1 SGHTA, CDR2 FQGNSA.

This clonotype is a singleton in its sample. This CDR3 is CASSPSTANTGELFF. CDR3 DNA: TGTGCCAGCTCACCCTCGACAGCGAACACCGGGGAGCTGTTTTTT. The rearrangement uses TRBV18 and TRBJ2-2, with a possible D match to TRBD1 (5 bases). Trimming shortened V by 3 bases and J by 0 bases, and 8 bases separated the two germline ends. The CDR3 length is 15 residues. Germline loops: CDR1 KGHSH, CDR2 LQKENI.

The chain carries TRBV5-1 and TRBJ2-7; D might be TRBD2 (6 bases). The V and J ends lost 2 bases and 7 bases respectively, with 16 bases between them. The CDR3 length is 14 residues. The V gene's germline CDR1 is SGHRS and CDR2 YFSETQ. This CDR3 reads CASSFEGGAGEQYF. Written as DNA, the CDR3 is TGCGCCAGCAGCTTCGAGGGTGGCGCGGGGGAGCAGTACTTC.

CDR3: CASLRRLRESETQYF. DNA of the CDR3: TGTGCCTCCCTACGGAGGCTCAGGGAGTCGGAGACCCAGTACTTC. This sequence joins TRBV12-3 or TRBV12-4 and TRBJ2-5, with D possibly called TRBD1 or TRBD2 (5 bases each). The CDR3 sequence is 15 residues long. V was shortened by 11 bases and J by 5 bases, with 24 bases between the two germline ends.

This clonotype has just a few counts. The genes are TRBV7-2 and TRBJ2-7, with D possibly being TRBD1 (5 bases). V dropped 7 bases and J dropped 2 bases, with 18 bases sitting between them. Germline V lookup: CDR1 SGHTA, CDR2 FQGNSA. CDR3 length: 15 amino acids. CDR3 loop: CASTPEYDSPYEQYF. The DNA of the CDR3 is TGTGCCAGCACCCCCGAATACGACAGCCCCTACGAGCAGTACTTC.

This clonotype was detected a few times. The V call is TRBV10-2, the J call TRBJ2-7; 7 bases match TRBD1. The V gene's germline CDR1 is WSHSY and CDR2 SAAADI. This CDR3 region has 13 residues. The junction had 5 bases not matched to a gene; V was cut back by 6 bases and J by 3 bases. The CDR3 loop is CASRRTGDYEQYF. CDR3 DNA sequence: TGCGCCAGCAGAAGGACAGGAGACTACGAGCAGTACTTC.

This clonotype was seen once. The chain is built from TRBV20-1 and TRBJ2-3; 9 bases map to TRBD2. The CDR3 contains 15 residues. Germline values: CDR1 DFQATT, CDR2 SNEGSKA (reference sequence). V shed 5 bases, J shed 6 bases, and the junction held 12 bases outside the gene matches. CDR3 protein: CSASRPGGGVDTQYF. DNA of the CDR3: TGCAGTGCTTCCCGCCCTGGCGGGGGGGTGGATACGCAGTATTTT.

This chain uses TRBV2 with TRBJ2-5, with 8 bases that match TRBD2. Germline V gives CDR1 SNHLY, CDR2 FYNNEI. This CDR3 contains 15 residues. With 6 bases clipped from V and 4 bases from J, the junction kept 10 bases outside the gene matches. The CDR3 here is CASRAREGITETQYF. The CDR3 coding sequence is TGTGCCAGCAGGGCCCGGGAGGGTATTACAGAGACCCAGTACTTC.

The genes are TRBV27 and TRBJ1-5, with 11 positions matching TRBD1. CDR1 and CDR2 (germline): MNHEY, SMNVEV (reference sequence). Germline trimming cut 2 bases from V and 5 bases from J; bases unmatched to any gene: 2. This CDR3 is 15 amino acids long. CDR3 region: CASSLRTGGHQPQHF. The CDR3 region has the DNA TGTGCCAGCAGTTTACGGACAGGGGGCCATCAGCCCCAGCATTTT.

The V gene is TRBV4-3, the J gene TRBJ2-7, with 8 bases aligning to TRBD2. V was clipped by 0 bases and J by 6 bases; unmatched bases: 10. CDR1 and CDR2 (germline): LGHNA, YSLEER. The CDR3 is 16 amino acids. The CDR3, as DNA: TGCGCCAGCAGCCAAGACGGGTTAGCGGGAAGGGGCGAGCAGTACTTC. It specifies CASSQDGLAGRGEQYF.